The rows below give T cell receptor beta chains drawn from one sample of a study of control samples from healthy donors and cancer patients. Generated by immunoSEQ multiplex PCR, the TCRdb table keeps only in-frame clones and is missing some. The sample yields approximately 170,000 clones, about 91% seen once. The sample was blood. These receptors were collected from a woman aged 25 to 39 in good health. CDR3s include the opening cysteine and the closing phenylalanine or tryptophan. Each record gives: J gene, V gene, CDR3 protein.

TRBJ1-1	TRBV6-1	CASSEMHRNTEAFF
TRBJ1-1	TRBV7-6	CASSSGQVSNTEAFF
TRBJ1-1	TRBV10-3	CAIRDRGTEAFF
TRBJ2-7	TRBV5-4	CASSLAPGFAYEQYF
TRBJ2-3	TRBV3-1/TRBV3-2	CASSLAGAGTDTQYF
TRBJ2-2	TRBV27	CASSLSTNTGELFF
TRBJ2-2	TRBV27	CASSLNGPGTRAGELFF
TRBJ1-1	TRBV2	CASSEARGAVAFF
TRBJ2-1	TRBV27	CASSLSGNSYNEQFF
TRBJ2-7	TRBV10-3	CATGMREGRSYEQYF
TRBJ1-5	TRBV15	CATSFGGDGGKPQHF
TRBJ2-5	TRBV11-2	CASSLARGSGGETQYF
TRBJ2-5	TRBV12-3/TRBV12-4	CASSKTGQETQYF
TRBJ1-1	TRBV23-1	CASSHRGQGNTEAFF
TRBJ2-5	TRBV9	CASSIAGTRQETQYF
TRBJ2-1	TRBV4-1	CASSQDQRESNEQFF
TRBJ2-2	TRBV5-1	CASRPGGANTGELFF